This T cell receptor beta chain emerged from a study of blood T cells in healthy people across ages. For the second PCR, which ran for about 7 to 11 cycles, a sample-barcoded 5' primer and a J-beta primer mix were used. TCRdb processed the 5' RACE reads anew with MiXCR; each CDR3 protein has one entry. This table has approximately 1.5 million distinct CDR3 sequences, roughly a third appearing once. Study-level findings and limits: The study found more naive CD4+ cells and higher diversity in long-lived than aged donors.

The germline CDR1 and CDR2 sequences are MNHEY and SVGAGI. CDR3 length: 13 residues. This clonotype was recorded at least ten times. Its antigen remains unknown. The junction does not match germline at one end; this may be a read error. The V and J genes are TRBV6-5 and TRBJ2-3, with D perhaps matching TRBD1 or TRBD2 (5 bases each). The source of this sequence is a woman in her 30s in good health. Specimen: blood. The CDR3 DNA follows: TGTGCCAGCAGTTACTCGAGGGGAGATTCGCAGTATTTT. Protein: CASSYSRGDSQYF.